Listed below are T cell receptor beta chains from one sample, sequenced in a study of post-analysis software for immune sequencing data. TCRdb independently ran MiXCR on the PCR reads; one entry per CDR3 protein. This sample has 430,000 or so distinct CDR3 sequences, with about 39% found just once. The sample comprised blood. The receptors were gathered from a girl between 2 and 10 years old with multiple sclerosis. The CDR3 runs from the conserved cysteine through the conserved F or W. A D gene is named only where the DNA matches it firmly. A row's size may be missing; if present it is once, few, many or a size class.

TGTGCCAGCAGTTTTAAGGTCCCAGGATACAACACTGAAGCTTTCTTT,CASSFKVPGYNTEAFF,.,TRBJ1-1,16,TRBV28,.
TGCGCCAGCAGCCGGGGACAGGGGGTCGACTACGAGCAGTACTTC,CASSRGQGVDYEQYF,.,TRBJ2-7,15,TRBV5-1,TRBD1
TGTGCCAGCAGCTTAGCAGCGCGGGAACTCGCAGATACGCAGTATTTT,CASSLAARELADTQYF,few,TRBJ2-3,16,TRBV7-2,.
TGTGCCAGCAGTCCAGCGACAGGGGAGGGCACTGAAGCTTTCTTT,CASSPATGEGTEAFF,.,TRBJ1-1,15,TRBV27,TRBD1
TGCAGCGCCCGGGCTGAATGGGGCTACACCTTC,CSARAEWGYTF,.,TRBJ1-2,11,TRBV29-1,.
TGTGCCAGCAGCCAAGGCTCGACTAGCGGGAGCACAGATACGCAGTATTTT,CASSQGSTSGSTDTQYF,.,TRBJ2-3,17,TRBV3-1,TRBD2
TGTGCCAGCAGTTATGGTGCAGGGCATGGGCAGTTCTTC,CASSYGAGHGQFF,.,TRBJ2-1,13,TRBV6-5,.
TGTGCCATCAGGAGGGGACAGGACTATGGCTACACCTTC,CAIRRGQDYGYTF,.,TRBJ1-2,13,TRBV10-3,TRBD1
TGTGCCAGCAGCTCCCCCGGGACAGGGGCCAATTCACCCCTCCACTTT,CASSSPGTGANSPLHF,.,TRBJ1-6,16,TRBV7-9,TRBD1
TGCAGCGTTGAAGACAGGCCGAGCTCCTACGAGCAGTACTTC,CSVEDRPSSYEQYF,.,TRBJ2-7,14,TRBV29-1,.
TGCAGCGTTGGGGGAGAGGCCCTCGGGCTAGGGGCCCAGTACTTC,CSVGGEALGLGAQYF,.,TRBJ2-5,15,TRBV29-1,.
TGCGCCAGCTCCACAGGCGAAAGAGAGACCCAGTACTTC,CASSTGERETQYF,.,TRBJ2-5,13,TRBV5-1,.
TGCAGCGTTGGGGGACTAGCGGACTACGAGCAGTACTTC,CSVGGLADYEQYF,.,TRBJ2-7,13,TRBV29-1,TRBD2
TGCGCCAGCAGCTTTACTTTGGGCCAGGGGGCCGAGACCCAGTACTTC,CASSFTLGQGAETQYF,few,TRBJ2-5,16,TRBV5-1,TRBD1
TGCAGCGGGGTCCCTGCGACTGAAGCTTTCTTT,CSGVPATEAFF,.,TRBJ1-1,11,TRBV29-1,.
TGTGCCAGCAGCTTAACGGGACAGGGGGCAAATACTGAAGCTTTCTTT,CASSLTGQGANTEAFF,once,TRBJ1-1,16,TRBV7-9,TRBD1
TGCGCCAGCAGCTTGGGGCGGCTAGGAGCTGAAGCTTTCTTT,CASSLGRLGAEAFF,.,TRBJ1-1,14,TRBV5-1,.
TGTGCCAGCAGTTCCGGAGGGGGCGGCAATGAGCAGTTCTTC,CASSSGGGGNEQFF,few,TRBJ2-1,14,TRBV13,.
TGCGCCAGCAGCTTCTGGGGGACTAGCGGGTCCACAGATACGCAGTATTTT,CASSFWGTSGSTDTQYF,.,TRBJ2-3,17,TRBV5-1,TRBD2
TGTGCCAGCAGCTCCTCAGGGGCCCCTGGCTCCTACGAGCAGTACTTC,CASSSSGAPGSYEQYF,.,TRBJ2-7,16,TRBV7-3,.
TGCAGTGCTAGCGGTTTGGTGAACACTGAAGCTTTCTTT,CSASGLVNTEAFF,.,TRBJ1-1,13,TRBV20-1,.
TGTGCCAGCAGTGGGCCCAATTCGGAGTCACCCCTCCACTTT,CASSGPNSESPLHF,.,TRBJ1-6,14,TRBV2,.
TGTGCCAACAGTCTCACCGACACCAGCAATCAGCCCCAGCATTTT,CANSLTDTSNQPQHF,.,TRBJ1-5,15,TRBV6-6,.
TGTGCCAGCAGCGACTCGCGCACAGATACGCAGTATTTT,CASSDSRTDTQYF,few,TRBJ2-3,13,TRBV5-6,.
TGTGCCAGCAGCTTTATCCAGGGGGCCCAAGAGACCCAGTACTTC,CASSFIQGAQETQYF,.,TRBJ2-5,15,TRBV7-9,TRBD1
TGTGCCAGCAGCTTAGACCTAGCGGGAGCTAGGGGAGATACGCAGTATTTT,CASSLDLAGARGDTQYF,.,TRBJ2-3,17,TRBV5-4,TRBD2
TGCGCCAGCAGCCGCGGGACAGGGTTTACTTATGGCTACACCTTC,CASSRGTGFTYGYTF,.,TRBJ1-2,15,TRBV4-1,TRBD1
TGTGCCATCCTTGCCGGGACAGGGTTGCAGGAGCAGTACTTC,CAILAGTGLQEQYF,few,TRBJ2-7,14,TRBV28,TRBD1
TGTGCCAGCAGTTTCCCCGGGGACCAGTACAATGAGCAGTTCTTC,CASSFPGDQYNEQFF,few,TRBJ2-1,15,TRBV28,.
TGTGCCACCAGCAGTTTTTGGGCAGATACGCAGTATTTT,CATSSFWADTQYF,few,TRBJ2-3,13,TRBV15,.
TGCAGTGCGAAGGGATACAGGGGGGTAAGTCAGCCCCAGCATTTT,CSAKGYRGVSQPQHF,.,TRBJ1-5,15,TRBV20-1,TRBD1
TGTGCCAGCAGCTTCGAGGGGGGCGCGTCCGAGCAGTACTTC,CASSFEGGASEQYF,few,TRBJ2-7,14,TRBV7-6,.
TGCGCCAGCCGGGATACCAACACTGAAGCTTTCTTT,CASRDTNTEAFF,.,TRBJ1-1,12,TRBV5-1,.
TGTGCCAGCTCACCGGGACAGGCCAGCAATCAGCCCCAGCATTTT,CASSPGQASNQPQHF,few,TRBJ1-5,15,TRBV18,TRBD1
TGCAGTGCGTCAGGTCGGGGTATAGTGAGGCAAGAGACCCAGTACTTC,CSASGRGIVRQETQYF,.,TRBJ2-5,16,TRBV20-1,.
TGTGCCAGCAGTCGTCTAGCGGGAGAGGGCCTCTACAATGAGCAGTTCTTC,CASSRLAGEGLYNEQFF,once,TRBJ2-1,17,TRBV12-3/TRBV12-4,TRBD2
TGTGCCAGCAGTTTCGGGCTAGCGGGAGAAGGCCAAGAGACCCAGTACTTC,CASSFGLAGEGQETQYF,.,TRBJ2-5,17,TRBV12-3/TRBV12-4,TRBD2
TGCGCCAGCAGCTTGAGGGCAGCGGGGGAAGAGACCCAGTACTTC,CASSLRAAGEETQYF,few,TRBJ2-5,15,TRBV5-1,TRBD2
TGCAGTGCTAGGATGACTAGCGGATACTACGAGCAGTACTTC,CSARMTSGYYEQYF,.,TRBJ2-7,14,TRBV20-1,TRBD2
TGTGCCAGCAGCGATTCCAGGGGGCTAGACTACGAGCAGTACTTC,CASSDSRGLDYEQYF,few,TRBJ2-7,15,TRBV5-5,TRBD1
TGTGCCATTAGGGGAGGGGATCAGCCCCAGCATTTT,CAIRGGDQPQHF,.,TRBJ1-5,12,TRBV28,.
TGTGCCAGCAGCCAGACAGAGAACACTGAAGCTTTCTTT,CASSQTENTEAFF,.,TRBJ1-1,13,TRBV12-3/TRBV12-4,.
TGCGCCAGCGAACGGACTAGCGGGCGCACAGATACGCAGTATTTT,CASERTSGRTDTQYF,few,TRBJ2-3,15,TRBV5-1,TRBD2
TGTGCCAGCAGTTTAGGGGACAGGGGCTACGAGCAGTACTTC,CASSLGDRGYEQYF,.,TRBJ2-7,14,TRBV28,TRBD1
TGCAGTGCTAGAGAACTAGCGGGGACCTACGAGCAGTACTTC,CSARELAGTYEQYF,few,TRBJ2-7,14,TRBV20-1,TRBD2
TGCGCCAGCAGCCAAGACGGCAGGGGGTACTTGAATGAGCAGTTCTTC,CASSQDGRGYLNEQFF,large,TRBJ2-1,16,TRBV4-1,TRBD1
TGCAGCGCCCAGCCGGCACCCGGGAGCTACACCTTC,CSAQPAPGSYTF,few,TRBJ1-2,12,TRBV29-1,.
TGTGCCAGCAGTTTGATAGGTGACAATCAGCCCCAGCATTTT,CASSLIGDNQPQHF,few,TRBJ1-5,14,TRBV12-3/TRBV12-4,.
TGTGCCAGCAGCTTGACAGGCCCCCTCAATGAGCAGTTCTTC,CASSLTGPLNEQFF,.,TRBJ2-1,14,TRBV7-9,.
TGTGCCAGCTCACCAAGCGGTATTAGAGGGACCGGGGAGCTGTTTTTT,CASSPSGIRGTGELFF,.,TRBJ2-2,16,TRBV18,.
TGCAGTGCTAATCGGGACGGCCCCGGGGCAGGCGAGCAGTACTTC,CSANRDGPGAGEQYF,few,TRBJ2-7,15,TRBV20-1,.
TGTGCCAGCACCCTCGGTGGAAAGACCCAGTACTTC,CASTLGGKTQYF,once,TRBJ2-5,12,TRBV7-9,.
TGCGCCAGCAGTGGGAGCGGGGGGGCGATGGAGCTGTTTTTT,CASSGSGGAMELFF,.,TRBJ2-2,14,TRBV10-1,TRBD2
TGCAGTGCCAAGTCAGGGTTTGGCTATGGCTACACCTTC,CSAKSGFGYGYTF,.,TRBJ1-2,13,TRBV20-1,.
TGTGCCAGCTCACCTAGGACAGAAGAGACCCAGTACTTC,CASSPRTEETQYF,few,TRBJ2-5,13,TRBV7-2,.
TGTGCCATCAGTGAGTCGGCAGGGAGGGTCAACGAGCAGTACTTC,CAISESAGRVNEQYF,.,TRBJ2-7,15,TRBV10-3,TRBD2
TGTGCCAGCAGTTTGGGGGTGCGAAACTACGAGCAGTACTTC,CASSLGVRNYEQYF,.,TRBJ2-7,14,TRBV27,.